This entry lists 19 T cell receptor beta chains sequenced from one sample in a study of graft-versus-host responses after intestinal transplantation. Sequenced by immunoSEQ multiplex PCR; TCRdb stores in-frame clones only, minus some. The sample records 20,000 or so clones, less than 40% being singletons. The study plated roughly 200,000 CFSE-labeled responders with roughly 200,000 irradiated, violet-dye-labeled stimulators. This specimen was alloreactive CD8+ T cells from a mixed lymphocyte reaction culture, taken before intestinal transplant. Subset meaning: CFSE-low proliferating T cells sorted from roughly 6-day pre-transplant mixed lymphocyte reaction (GvH or HvG direction). These TCRs come from a human patient who received an intestinal transplant.

V usage is TRBV7-9 and J usage is TRBJ1-2; D not resolved. This CDR3 region has 12 residues. The V end was cut by 2 bases, the J end by 7 bases, with 8 bases between. The germline V gene has CDR1 SEHNR and CDR2 FQNEAQ (reference sequence). The CDR3 is CASSLLQVGYTF. The CDR3 coding sequence is TGTGCCAGCAGCTTACTTCAGGTTGGCTACACCTTC.

CDR3 amino acids: CARPPRGGFTYEQYF. The CDR3 region has the DNA TGTGCCAGACCACCTAGGGGGGGCTTTACCTACGAGCAGTACTTC. V gene TRBV5-3 combines with J gene TRBJ2-7, with TRBD2 as a possible D gene (7 bases). TRBV5-3 is an ORF, and what it does is uncertain. This CDR3 spans 15 amino acids. The V end was cut by 7 bases, the J end by 2 bases, with 19 bases between.

V is TRBV27 and J is TRBJ2-7; D might be TRBD1 (7 bases). The germline gives CDR1 MNHEY, CDR2 SMNVEV (reference sequence). This CDR3 has 14 residues. With 3 bases removed from V and 7 bases from J, the gap between germline ends came to 16 bases. CDR3 in DNA: TGTGCCAGCAGTTTGGAGGGGGACAGAAAAGAGCAGTACTTC. Encoded protein: CASSLEGDRKEQYF.

J is TRBJ1-1 and V is TRBV4-2, with 12 bases matching TRBD1. The CDR3 contains 19 residues. With 1 base clipped from V and 5 bases from J, the junction kept 14 bases outside the gene matches. Germline V gives CDR1 LGHNA, CDR2 YNFKEQ. This chain's CDR3 is CASSQGSLRDRGLRTEAFF. CDR3 coding DNA: TGTGCCAGCAGCCAAGGCTCCCTCCGGGACAGGGGGCTTCGGACTGAAGCTTTCTTT.

The chain carries TRBV29-1 and TRBJ2-5; D is uncertain. Looked up from germline, CDR1 is SQVTM and CDR2 is ANQGSEA. The CDR3 is 11 residues long. V was shortened by 4 bases and J by 7 bases, with 10 bases between the two germline ends. CDR3 amino acids: CSVVLPRTQYF. CDR3 nucleotides: TGCAGCGTTGTACTTCCCAGGACCCAGTACTTC.

By its share, this clone is medium-sized. The V and J genes are TRBV19 and TRBJ2-7; TRBD1 matches 7 bases. CDR3 length: 14 amino acids. CDR1 LNHDA and CDR2 SQIVND come from the germline V gene (reference sequence). Trimming at V came to 5 bases and at J to 0 bases, leaving 4 bases not matched to a gene. The CDR3 DNA reads TGTGCCAGTAGTGTCCGGGACAGCTCCTACGAGCAGTACTTC. It translates to CASSVRDSSYEQYF.

The rearrangement links TRBV11-2 to TRBJ1-1; D gene ambiguous. CDR1 and CDR2 (germline): SGHAT, FQNNGV. V was pared by 5 bases and J by 6 bases, with 19 bases between. The length of the CDR3 is 15 residues. This CDR3 reads CASSRTSPLPAEAFF. The CDR3 DNA follows: TGTGCCAGCAGCCGAACATCCCCTCTCCCCGCTGAAGCTTTCTTT. The variable domain in full, completed from reference TRBV11-2 and TRBJ1-1, reads EAGVAQSPRYKIIEKRQSVAFWCNPISGHATLYWYQQILGQGPKLLIQFQNNGVVDDSQLPKDRFSAERLKGVDSTLKIQPAKLEDSAVYLCASSRTSPLPAEAFFGQGTRLTVV.

This clone turned up a few times. The chain recombines TRBV4-1 with TRBJ2-1, with D uncertain. Germline V gene lookup returns CDR1 MGHRA and CDR2 YSYEKL. Deletions cut 3 bases from V and 5 bases from J, with 11 bases between. The CDR3 spans 14 residues. In DNA form, the CDR3 reads TGCGCCAGCAGCCACCAAACACCCGACAATGAGCAGTTCTTC. As protein: CASSHQTPDNEQFF.

V is TRBV2 and J is TRBJ1-5; the match to TRBD1 covers 8 bases. Germline CDR1 is SNHLY and CDR2 is FYNNEI. V lost 7 bases, J lost 0 bases, and 17 bases stayed unmatched. This CDR3 contains 19 residues. CDR3: CASTAQGATPIYSNQPQHF. For the CDR3, the DNA is TGTGCCAGCACTGCCCAGGGGGCCACACCCATTTATAGCAATCAGCCCCAGCATTTT. The full variable domain, with the rest looked up from reference TRBV2 and TRBJ1-5, is EPEVTQTPSHQVTQMGQEVILRCVPISNHLYFYWYRQILGQKVEFLVSFYNNEISEKSEIFDDQFSVERPDGSNFTLKIRSTKLEDSAMYFCASTAQGATPIYSNQPQHFGDGTRLSIL.

This clone was counted a few times. V gene TRBV5-1 combines with J gene TRBJ2-1, with D perhaps matching TRBD2 (7 bases). The CDR3 has 18 amino acids. The germline V gene has CDR1 SGHRS and CDR2 YFSETQ. V lost 0 bases to trimming and J lost 6 bases, with 22 bases between them. In nucleotides, the CDR3 is TGCGCCAGCAGCTTGGGCGTCGGGGGGCAAGGGCCATCCAATGAGCAGTTCTTC. It translates to CASSLGVGGQGPSNEQFF.

This clone came up a few times. The V call is TRBV6-6, the J call TRBJ1-2; D is unclear. Trimming cost V 5 bases and J 5 bases, with 15 bases left between them. The germline V gene encodes CDR1 MNHNY and CDR2 SVGAGI (reference sequence). CDR3 length equals 14 residues. CDR3 residues: CASSTPREPYGYTF. Here the CDR3 DNA reads TGTGCCAGCAGTACGCCCCGGGAGCCATATGGCTACACCTTC.

The chain has TRBV13 and TRBJ2-6; 11 bases align to TRBD1. The CDR3 spans 19 residues. The V segment lost 0 bases and the J segment 4 bases; nucleotides outside the gene matches: 8. CDR1 is PRHDT and CDR2 is FYEKMQ in the germline V gene (reference sequence). CDR3 loop: CASSLGLGQGAWGANVLTF. In DNA form, the CDR3 reads TGTGCCAGCAGCTTAGGCCTAGGACAGGGGGCGTGGGGGGCCAACGTCCTGACTTTC.

This clone turned up a few times. The genes are TRBV6-1 and TRBJ2-1, with D perhaps given as TRBD1 or TRBD2 (5 bases each). V lost 5 bases and J 4 bases, leaving 12 bases between the germline ends. In germline, CDR1 is MNHNS, CDR2 SASEGT. This CDR3 has 14 amino acids. For the CDR3, the DNA is TGTGCCAGCAGTTCCGGGACGCAATACAATGAGCAGTTCTTC. Residues: CASSSGTQYNEQFF.

The rearrangement joins TRBV4-1 to TRBJ1-5; TRBD1 is a possible D gene (5 bases). Trimming cost V 1 base and J 5 bases, with 15 bases left between them. This CDR3 region has 16 residues. The germline V gene has CDR1 MGHRA and CDR2 YSYEKL. This chain's CDR3 is CASSQGIRGYYQPQHF. CDR3 in DNA: TGCGCCAGCAGCCAAGGAATAAGGGGTTATTATCAGCCCCAGCATTTT.

This clone occurred a few times. The rearrangement links TRBV29-1 to TRBJ2-7; 10 bases are a match to TRBD2. V was clipped by 4 bases and J by 2 bases; unmatched bases: 2. Germline V lookup: CDR1 SQVTM, CDR2 ANQGSEA. This CDR3 has 13 residues. The CDR3 loop reads CSVVLAGTYEQYF. The CDR3 DNA reads TGCAGCGTTGTACTAGCGGGGACCTACGAGCAGTACTTC.

This clone is medium-sized (0.01 to 0.1%) by share. The J gene is TRBJ2-1, the V gene TRBV2; D not certain. CDR1 is SNHLY and CDR2 is FYNNEI in the germline V gene. This CDR3 contains 15 residues. The V end lost 4 bases, the J end lost 0 bases, and 10 bases lay between the germline ends. CDR3 sequence (DNA): TGTGCCAGCAGTGTCCTACTAAGCTCCTACAATGAGCAGTTCTTC. The encoded protein is CASSVLLSSYNEQFF.

The chain employs TRBV4-1 and TRBJ2-7; D remains ambiguous. This CDR3 has 15 amino acids. V lost 4 bases and J 0 bases, leaving 13 bases between the germline ends. The V gene's germline CDR1 is MGHRA and CDR2 YSYEKL. The CDR3 region has the DNA TGCGCCAGCAGCCGGCGAGAGCGCGGCTCCTACGAGCAGTACTTC. Its protein product is CASSRRERGSYEQYF.

J is TRBJ2-7 and V is TRBV4-3; D perhaps matches TRBD1 (6 bases). Trimming removed 6 bases from V and 6 bases from J, with 9 bases in between. Germline CDR1 LGHNA, CDR2 YSLEER. This CDR3 is built from 11 residues. The CDR3, as DNA: TGCGCCAGCAGTTGGGGGCGCGAGCAGTACTTC. Translating it yields CASSWGREQYF.

The chain recombines TRBV4-1 with TRBJ1-5, with unresolved D. Germline V gives CDR1 MGHRA, CDR2 YSYEKL. V gave up 4 bases and J gave up 6 bases, with 10 bases separating them. The length of the CDR3 is 13 residues. The CDR3: CASSPLAGQPQHF. The CDR3 nucleotides are TGCGCCAGCAGCCCCTTAGCTGGTCAGCCCCAGCATTTT.